This paragraph covers one T cell receptor beta chain sequence. Its antigen specificity is not known. One base away there is no much larger clone; base qualities are not given. Using the deep immunoSEQ assay, TCR CDR3 regions were amplified from genomic DNA by multiplex PCR. Extracted genomic DNA from each cell subset was distributed evenly across all wells of several immunoSEQ 96-well plates, and each plate was treated as a replicate. Each replicate PCR for sorted subsets received around 200 ng genomic DNA, equal to 28,000 or so T cell genomes. Purified libraries were measured with a Qubit 3.0 fluorometer, size-checked on a Bioanalyzer 2100, and measured again with the KAPA Library Quantification kit. Every immunoSEQ 96-well plate was sequenced on a separate single-read 150-cycle Illumina NextSeq 550 flow cell. For the original study's pipeline: Because only junctional sequences without quality scores were contained in the immunoSEQ output, filtering matching that applied to full-length reads could not be performed. Sequences were annotated with PyIR, a Python wrapper for IgBLAST v1.9, and V/J genes and CDR3 were assigned using IMGT germline references. Any read was removed if the V/J assignment was weak (E-value above 1e-6), the CDR3 was missing, or the read contained stop codons, out-of-frame junctions, or ambiguous translated residues. V3J clonotypes were defined as sequences sharing the same inferred V gene, J gene, and CDR3 amino acid sequence. The percentage overlap between two repertoires was calculated by dividing the number of shared unique clonotypes by the size of the smaller repertoire. RTK rarefaction, the Chao1 estimator, and Recon v2.1 estimates of unobserved clonotypes were used to assess repertoire richness. Generation probabilities for all TCRbeta clonotypes obtained by the gDNA method from a handful of donors were computed using OLGA. In its TCRdb copy, this immuneACCESS table keeps in-frame sequences only and misses some clones. Where compared with another copy, unresolved V genes explain less than half of these, and the others have no known cause. Clone size and V and J calls were adopted from that table, with D and trimming inferred from the DNA. The sample includes about 2.4 million clones, with under 95% observed a single time. The ten largest clones represent 0.36% of the sample.

This entry is derived from a study of shared clonotypes between healthy human individuals (dated by TCRdb to the early 2020s). Background on the whole study: The cohort comprised two women and a few men aged 18 to 49 years. Per donor, three plates each were used for CD4 naive and CD4 memory, two for CD8 naive, and one for CD8 memory. Blood TCR repertoires of a handful of healthy adults were deeply sequenced to estimate repertoire size and the extent of clonotype sharing between individuals. Libraries were prepared and TCR repertoires were sequenced by different laboratories using diverse techniques, in order to increase sequencing depth and limit assay-specific biases. Leukapheresis yielded between about 0.94 and 9.5 billion PBMCs per donor. Results the study describes overall, beyond this receptor: Based on pairwise subsampling, the degree of clonotype sharing among donors was expected to be affected by sequencing depth. Approximately 5% of naive CD4, roughly 3.6% of naive CD8, 2.3% of memory CD4, and 0.35% to 0.4% of memory CD8 clonotypes were shared across a few donors. Even with the large sequencing depth, rarefaction of the sorted-subset datasets indicated that sequencing was incomplete. Compared with non-shared clonotypes, the clonotypes found in all four sorted-subset donors had higher generation probabilities. The small number of donors limited the genetic and exposure-history diversity represented. Sampling was limited to blood, and TCR repertoires in tissue likely differ from TCR repertoires in blood. Estimated clonotype richness was generally larger for naive than for memory subsets.

Healthy HIV-negative adults with no recently reported acute infections or vaccinations were included as donors. Every donor was a Caucasian adult residing in Nashville, Tennessee, USA. CD4+ T cells were enriched by magnetic negative selection, after which naive cells were positively selected on CD45RA and the negative fraction was taken as the memory subset. After blood collection by leukapheresis, PBMCs were isolated using Ficoll-Histopaque density gradient centrifugation and then cryopreserved in the vapor phase of liquid nitrogen. Purity and quantity of every magnetically sorted T cell population were checked by analytical flow cytometry. From each sorted fraction, genomic DNA was isolated and quantified by UV absorbance on a Nanodrop 2000c. V loses 5 bases, J loses 8 bases, and the germline ends lie 25 bases apart. CDR1 and CDR2 (SGHAT, FQNNGV) derive from the germline V gene. From cysteine to phenylalanine, the CDR3 is 17 amino acids long. CDR3 DNA is the only sequence kept; it has 51 bases, read in frame from the first base.

Here the chain combines TRBV11-2 and TRBJ2-1, with a weak D call of TRBD2 (6 bases match). The receptor was derived from a man aged 18 to 29 in good health. Some clones in this sample may be carry-over from other donors' samples. The specimen was naive CD4+ T cells from PBMCs. The cell subset or site label here, explained by the study, means: CD45RA+ positively selected. The DNA sequence follows: TGTGCCAGCAGCAGGACATGGGGAGGTACAAGTGGCTATGAGCAGTTCTTC. Its protein product is CASSRTWGGTSGYEQFF.